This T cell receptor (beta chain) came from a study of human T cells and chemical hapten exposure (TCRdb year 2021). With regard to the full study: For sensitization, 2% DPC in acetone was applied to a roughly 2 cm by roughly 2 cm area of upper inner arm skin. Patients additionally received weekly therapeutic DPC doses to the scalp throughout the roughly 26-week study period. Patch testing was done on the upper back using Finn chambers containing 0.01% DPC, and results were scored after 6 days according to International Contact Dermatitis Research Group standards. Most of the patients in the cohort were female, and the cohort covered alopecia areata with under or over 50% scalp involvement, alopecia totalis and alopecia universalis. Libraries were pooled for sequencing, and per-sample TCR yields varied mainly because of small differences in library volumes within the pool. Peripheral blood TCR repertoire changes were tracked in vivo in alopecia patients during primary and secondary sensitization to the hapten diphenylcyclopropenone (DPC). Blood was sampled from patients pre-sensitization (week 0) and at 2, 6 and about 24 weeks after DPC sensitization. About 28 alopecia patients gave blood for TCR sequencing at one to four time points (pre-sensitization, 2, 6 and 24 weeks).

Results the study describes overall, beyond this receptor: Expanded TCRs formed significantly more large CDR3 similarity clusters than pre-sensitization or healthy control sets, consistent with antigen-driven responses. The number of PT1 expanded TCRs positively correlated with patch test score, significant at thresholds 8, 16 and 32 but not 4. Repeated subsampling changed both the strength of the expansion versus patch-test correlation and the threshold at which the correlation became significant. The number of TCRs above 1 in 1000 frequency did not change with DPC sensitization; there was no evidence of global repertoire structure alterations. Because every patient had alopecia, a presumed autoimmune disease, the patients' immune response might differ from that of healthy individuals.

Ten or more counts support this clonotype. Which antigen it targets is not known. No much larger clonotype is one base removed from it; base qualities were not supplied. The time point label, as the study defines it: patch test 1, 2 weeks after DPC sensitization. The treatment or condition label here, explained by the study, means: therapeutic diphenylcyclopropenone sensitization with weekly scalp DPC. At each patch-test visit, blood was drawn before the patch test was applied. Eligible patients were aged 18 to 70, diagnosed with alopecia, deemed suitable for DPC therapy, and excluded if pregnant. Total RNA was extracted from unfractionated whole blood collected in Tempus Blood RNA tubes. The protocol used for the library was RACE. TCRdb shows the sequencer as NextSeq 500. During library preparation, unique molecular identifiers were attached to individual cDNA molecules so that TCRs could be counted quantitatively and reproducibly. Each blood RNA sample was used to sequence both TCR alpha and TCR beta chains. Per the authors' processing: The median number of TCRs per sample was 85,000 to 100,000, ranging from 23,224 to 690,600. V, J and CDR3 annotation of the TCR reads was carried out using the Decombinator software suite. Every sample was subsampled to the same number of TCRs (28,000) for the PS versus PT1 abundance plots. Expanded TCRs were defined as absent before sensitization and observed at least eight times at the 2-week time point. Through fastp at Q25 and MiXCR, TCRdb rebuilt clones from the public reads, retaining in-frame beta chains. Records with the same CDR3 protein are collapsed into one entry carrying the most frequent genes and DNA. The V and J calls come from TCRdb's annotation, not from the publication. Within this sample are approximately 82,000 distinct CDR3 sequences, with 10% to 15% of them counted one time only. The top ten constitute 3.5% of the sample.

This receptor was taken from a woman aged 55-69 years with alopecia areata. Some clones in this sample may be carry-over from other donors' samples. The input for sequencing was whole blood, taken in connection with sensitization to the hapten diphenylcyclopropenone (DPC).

The nucleotides are TGTGCCAGCAGCCCCTGGGACAGGGGGACGAACACTGAAGCTTTCTTT. It translates as CASSPWDRGTNTEAFF. Recombination connected TRBV7-9 to TRBJ1-1; 11 of the junction bases match TRBD1. The germline V and J ends show losses of 5 bases and 1 base respectively, and no gene match explains 6 bases of the junction. The CDR3, from cysteine to phenylalanine, totals 16 residues. This entry keeps only the CDR3 DNA: 48 bases, framed from base 1. CDR1 and CDR2 are read off the germline V gene (reference sequence) as SEHNR and FQNEAQ.